The T cell receptor (beta chain) under discussion was sequenced for a study of blood T cell repertoires in COVID-19. Whole-study context: Sites across the United States, Italy and Spain contributed samples from acute and convalescent COVID-19. Sample material is recorded as cDNA or gDNA derived from T cells, B-cell-depleted T cells, or PBMCs.

Seattle patients were enrolled while actively infected and followed longitudinally. The germline V gene has CDR1 SNHLY and CDR2 FYNNEI. The CDR3 loop spans 12 amino acids. Generated by immunoSEQ multiplex PCR, the TCRdb table keeps only in-frame clones and is missing some. The sample includes about 330,000 clones, 87% of them seen just once. This chain uses TRBV2 with TRBJ1-2; D not certain. The sequence derives from a young man with COVID-19, enrolled during active disease. The sequenced sample consisted of peripheral blood. The DNA for the CDR3 is TGTGCGGGCTCCTTCAGGACTTATGGCTACACCTTC. Residues: CAGSFRTYGYTF.